The 11 T cell receptor beta chains reported below all come from one sample, sequenced in a study of a mutant IDH1 vaccine in newly diagnosed glioma. The time point was: baseline, week 1 (first vaccination visit). Treatment meaning: pre-vaccination baseline after standard-of-care therapy. TCRdb's table, derived via immunoSEQ multiplex PCR, lists solely in-frame clones and lacks some. The sample carries roughly 71,000 clones, roughly 85% recorded once. The sample was PBMCs, taken from a glioma patient treated with radiotherapy, temozolomide or both. The source of these receptors is a man in his thirties or forties with glioma.

The CDR3 reads CASSFGTGGKAFF. CDR3 in DNA: TGCGCCAGCAGCTTCGGGACAGGGGGCAAAGCTTTCTTT. This chain joins TRBV5-1 and TRBJ1-1, with TRBD1 matching over 12 bases. This CDR3 is built from 13 residues. The germline gives CDR1 SGHRS, CDR2 YFSETQ. V lost 2 bases and J lost 9; bases outside the gene matches: 2.

The V gene is TRBV6-4, the J gene TRBJ2-1; no clear D gene. Per the germline V gene, CDR1 is MRHNA and CDR2 is SNTAGT. The ends were cut back, 0 bases at V and 4 bases at J, with 13 bases in the middle. The CDR3 has 16 residues. This CDR3 reads CASSDSICRQYNEQFF. CDR3 nucleotides: TGTGCCAGCAGTGACTCGATCTGCCGGCAGTACAATGAGCAGTTCTTC.

This chain uses TRBV11-2 with TRBJ2-2; D uncertain. CDR1 is SGHAT, CDR2 FQNNGV, per germline. V lost 5 bases and J 9 bases, leaving 22 bases between the germline ends. The CDR3 is made up of 16 amino acids. The DNA for the CDR3 is TGTGCCAGCAGCGCCCCGGAAGGCTGGGGAAGACGGGAGCTGTTTTTT. Translated: CASSAPEGWGRRELFF.

The chain links TRBV9 to TRBJ2-2; TRBD1 might be the D (5 bases). The CDR3 length is 15 residues. From germline, CDR1 is SGDLS and CDR2 YYNGEE. Trimming pared 0 bases from V and 7 bases from J, leaving 13 bases between. In DNA, the CDR3 is TGTGCCAGCAGCGTAGACAAGGGGCTGGGCGGGGAGCTGTTTTTT. Its translation is CASSVDKGLGGELFF. The variable domain in full, with the rest retrieved from reference TRBV9 and TRBJ2-2, is DSGVTQTPKHLITATGQRVTLRCSPRSGDLSVYWYQQSLDQGLQFLIQYYNGEERAKGNILERFSAQQFPDLHSELNLSSLELGDSALYFCASSVDKGLGGELFFGEGSRLTVL.

The CDR3 sequence: CASRSGTEVNQPQHF. DNA of the CDR3: TGCGCCAGTAGGTCCGGGACGGAAGTCAATCAGCCCCAGCATTTT. The chain carries TRBV4-1 and TRBJ1-5; D perhaps matches TRBD1 (5 bases). V gave up 9 bases and J gave up 3 bases, with 18 bases separating them. Germline-derived CDR1 and CDR2 are MGHRA and YSYEKL. This CDR3 comprises 15 residues.

CDR3 protein: CASRTRKDQETQYF. As DNA, the CDR3 is TGTGCCAGTCGGACTAGAAAGGACCAAGAGACCCAGTACTTC. V usage is TRBV19 and J usage is TRBJ2-5, with 7 bases lining up with TRBD2. The junction had 6 bases not matched to a gene; V was cut back by 8 bases and J by 0 bases. CDR3 length equals 14 residues. Germline loops: CDR1 LNHDA, CDR2 SQIVND (reference sequence).

The V gene is TRBV18, the J gene TRBJ1-4; unclear D gene. Looked up from germline, CDR1 is KGHSH and CDR2 is LQKENI. The CDR3 runs 14 residues. Trimming left V 3 bases short and J 3 bases short, with 8 bases between. Here the CDR3 reads CASSPGIANEKLFF. The CDR3 nucleotides are TGTGCCAGCTCACCGGGTATTGCTAATGAAAAACTGTTTTTT. The whole variable domain, remainder taken from reference TRBV18 and TRBJ1-4, is NAGVMQNPRHLVRRRGQEARLRCSPMKGHSHVYWYRQLPEEGLKFMVYLQKENIIDESGMPKERFSAEFPKEGPSILRIQQVVRGDSAAYFCASSPGIANEKLFFGSGTQLSVL.

V usage is TRBV13 and J usage is TRBJ1-1, with TRBD1 as a possible D gene (6 bases). The CDR3 extends over 18 amino acids. V dropped 2 bases and J dropped 3 bases, with 22 bases sitting between them. Looked up from germline, CDR1 is PRHDT and CDR2 is FYEKMQ (reference sequence). CDR3 DNA sequence: TGTGCCAGCAGCTTACTCTCAAGGGGGTACCAAGGGTACACTGAAGCTTTCTTT. It encodes CASSLLSRGYQGYTEAFF.

This clone was found once. V usage is TRBV7-2 and J usage is TRBJ2-5; D is ambiguous. The V gene's germline CDR1 is SGHTA and CDR2 FQGNSA. CDR3 length: 13 amino acids. V lost 1 base and J lost 4, with 7 bases in between. The CDR3 sequence: CASSLGSAETQYF. The DNA of the CDR3 is TGTGCCAGCAGCTTAGGCTCCGCAGAGACCCAGTACTTC.

This clone was observed a handful of times. This chain uses TRBV5-1 with TRBJ1-5; D gene unclear. Trimming cost V 0 bases and J 1 base, with 5 bases left between them. Germline V gene lookup returns CDR1 SGHRS and CDR2 YFSETQ. The CDR3 is 14 amino acids. DNA of the CDR3: TGCGCCAGCAGCTTGGTAGACAGCAATCAGCCCCAGCATTTT. Encoded protein: CASSLVDSNQPQHF. Full variable domain (rest looked up from reference TRBV5-1 and TRBJ1-5): KAGVTQTPRYLIKTRGQQVTLSCSPISGHRSVSWYQQTPGQGLQFLFEYFSETQRNKGNFPGRFSGRQFSNSRSEMNVSTLELGDSALYLCASSLVDSNQPQHFGDGTRLSIL.

The genes are TRBV5-5 and TRBJ1-3; the D is unclear. This CDR3 spans 17 amino acids. The ends were cut back, 2 bases at V and 0 bases at J, with 15 bases in the middle. Per germline, CDR1 SGHKS and CDR2 YYEKEE (reference sequence). CDR3 coding DNA: TGTGCCAGCAGCTTTCGACCGGGGTCGGGCTCTGGAAACACCATATATTTT. Translation gives CASSFRPGSGSGNTIYF.